The following is a T cell receptor (beta chain) sequence with its context. The entry originates in a study of PD-L1 blockade in urothelial cancer. The CDR3 sequence is 15 residues long. CDR1 and CDR2 (germline): MNHEY, SVGAGI. Trimming removed 5 bases from V and 7 bases from J; junction bases left unmatched: 12. Sequencing used immunoSEQ multiplex PCR; TCRdb keeps in-frame clones, though not all of them. The data hold 70,000 to 85,000 clones, with 90% observed a single time. Time point given: pretreatment peripheral blood. Patients in the study were battling locally advanced or metastatic urothelial carcinoma.

The TCR comes from a man aged 70 or older with urothelial cancer. The chain combines TRBV6-5 with TRBJ2-7; 9 bases fit TRBD2. Material: PBMCs, obtained around atezolizumab (anti-PD-L1) treatment. The CDR3 region has the DNA TGTGCCAGCAGTAAACTAGCGGGTTTCGCGGGTGAGCAGTACTTC. Translated, it gives CASSKLAGFAGEQYF.